The rows below give T cell receptor beta chains drawn from one sample of a study of T-cell memory formation after mild COVID-19. From the 5' RACE reads, TCRdb called clonotypes with MiXCR, one entry per CDR3 protein. Of hundreds of thousands of distinct CDR3 sequences in the sample, 28% were seen once. Sequencing used PBMCs or a T cell subset sorted from them (not recorded which). All receptors derive from an adult woman who had mild COVID-19 (a few samples of this study predate the infection). Cell type and time point are not known. Each CDR3 is given with its conserved first and last residue. A D gene is named only where the DNA matches it firmly. A clone size is listed for some rows: how often the clone was seen (once, few, many), or a class if it is expanded.

J gene | D gene | clone size | V gene | CDR3 DNA | CDR3 protein
TRBJ2-7 | NA | many | TRBV30 | TGTGCCTGGTCCCTGGGGGTCCAGAGCTCCTACGAGCAGTACTTC | CAWSLGVQSSYEQYF
TRBJ2-3 | NA | few | TRBV2 | TGTGCCAGCACGCGGGACACAGATACGCAGTATTTT | CASTRDTDTQYF
TRBJ2-2 | TRBD1 | once | TRBV7-9 | TGTGCCAGCAGCTCTTTAGGGACAGGGATCACCGGGGAGCTGTTTTTT | CASSSLGTGITGELFF
TRBJ1-5 | NA | NA | TRBV10-3 | TGTGCCATCAGTGAGTCGGTATCTCAGCCCCAGCATTTT | CAISESVSQPQHF
TRBJ2-7 | NA | NA | TRBV5-1 | TGCGCCAGCAGCACACAGCACTCCTCCTACGAGCAGTACTTC | CASSTQHSSYEQYF
TRBJ1-2 | NA | few | TRBV12-3/TRBV12-4 | TGTGCCAGCAGTTTAGCTTATGGCTACACCTTC | CASSLAYGYTF
TRBJ2-3 | NA | few | TRBV7-9 | TGTGCCAGCAGCCAGACCCCAGAAACGCAGTATTTT | CASSQTPETQYF
TRBJ2-1 | NA | NA | TRBV7-2 | TGTGCCAGCAGCAGTAGGGAAAAAGTTTACAATGAGCAGTTCTTC | CASSSREKVYNEQFF
TRBJ2-2 | TRBD2 | many | TRBV7-2 | TGTGCCAGCAGCCCGACTAGCGGGAGACCCGGGGAGCTGTTTTTT | CASSPTSGRPGELFF
TRBJ2-5 | TRBD1 | NA | TRBV5-1 | TGCGCCAGCAGGTTAACAGGGGCCGGGGAGACCCAGTACTTC | CASRLTGAGETQYF
TRBJ2-1 | NA | NA | TRBV7-3 | TGTGCCAGCAGCTTAACTAGCGGACGAAATGAGCAGTTCTTC | CASSLTSGRNEQFF
TRBJ2-2 | TRBD1 | few | TRBV7-6 | TGTGCCAGCACGCAGGGGGCGAACACCGGGGAGCTGTTTTTT | CASTQGANTGELFF
TRBJ2-7 | NA | NA | TRBV6-5 | TGTGCCAGCAGTTACACGCAGGACGGATACTACGAGCAGTACTTC | CASSYTQDGYYEQYF
TRBJ2-1 | TRBD2 | once | TRBV4-3 | TGCGCCAGCAGCCAGCGGACTAGCGGGGGTAATGAGCAGTTCTTC | CASSQRTSGGNEQFF
TRBJ2-3 | NA | few | TRBV7-3 | TGTGCCAGCAGCTTAGGGGTCAGCACAGATACGCAGTATTTT | CASSLGVSTDTQYF
TRBJ1-2 | NA | NA | TRBV3-1 | TGTGCCAGCAGCCAGTACTATGGCTACACCTTC | CASSQYYGYTF
TRBJ2-5 | TRBD2 | NA | TRBV5-1 | TGCGCCAGCAGCTTGGTTGGGGGACTATACCAAGAGACCCAGTACTTC | CASSLVGGLYQETQYF
TRBJ1-4 | NA | NA | TRBV19 | TGTGCCACTTCGGAAAAACTGTTTTTT | CATSEKLFF
TRBJ1-2 | NA | NA | TRBV11-2 | TGTGCCAGCAGTGGTAGCGGGAAGGATTCCTGGGGCTACACCTTC | CASSGSGKDSWGYTF
TRBJ2-1 | TRBD2 | NA | TRBV3-1 | TGTGCCAGCAGCCAAGCGGTGGGACTAGCGGGGGCCAGGAGCTACAATGAGCAGTTCTTC | CASSQAVGLAGARSYNEQFF
TRBJ1-1 | TRBD1 | NA | TRBV4-1 | TGCGCCAGCAGCCAAAGGGACAGGGGACCTCGTACTGAAGCTTTCTTT | CASSQRDRGPRTEAFF
TRBJ2-1 | NA | NA | TRBV5-5 | TGTGCCAGCAGACACCAGAACGGATACAATGAGCAGTTCTTC | CASRHQNGYNEQFF
TRBJ1-2 | NA | NA | TRBV2 | TGTGCCAGCAGGCAAGGCTACACCTTC | CASRQGYTF
TRBJ2-2 | NA | NA | TRBV5-6 | TGTGCCAGCAGCCCCCCGGAGGCCGCGAACACCGGGGAGCTGTTTTTT | CASSPPEAANTGELFF
TRBJ2-7 | NA | NA | TRBV15 | TGTGCCACCGGGGAGGTCTACGAGCAGTACTTC | CATGEVYEQYF
TRBJ1-1 | NA | NA | TRBV7-2 | TGTGCCAGCAGCTTAAGACAGCACCACACTGAAGCTTTCTTT | CASSLRQHHTEAFF
TRBJ1-6 | NA | once | TRBV27 | TGTGCCAGCAGTTTTGAGGGGGGCTCCTATAATTCACCGCTCCACTTT | CASSFEGGSYNSPLHF
TRBJ2-7 | NA | NA | TRBV27 | TGTGCCAGCAGTTCGGTACAGAGCTCCTACGAGCAGTACTTC | CASSSVQSSYEQYF
TRBJ2-2 | TRBD2 | few | TRBV5-1 | TGCGCCAGCAGCCAGACTAGCGGGAGATCGGGGGAGCTGTTTTTT | CASSQTSGRSGELFF
TRBJ2-7 | NA | NA | TRBV9 | TGTGCCAGCAGCGTAGCAGGGGCGGCGGGGGAGGGCGGCTCCGAGCAGTACTTC | CASSVAGAAGEGGSEQYF
TRBJ2-3 | NA | NA | TRBV7-2 | TGTGCCAGCAGCTTAGAACGGCGGGCAGGGCGTTGGACGCAGTATTTT | CASSLERRAGRWTQYF
TRBJ1-1 | NA | NA | TRBV12-3/TRBV12-4 | TGTGCCAGCAGCGGGGGGGCAGCGAACACTGAAGCTTTCTTT | CASSGGAANTEAFF